The 15 T cell receptor beta chains below all came from one sample that was sequenced in a study of graft-versus-host responses after intestinal transplantation. The method was immunoSEQ multiplex PCR; TCRdb's version includes in-frame clones alone and lacks a portion of them. This table holds about 120,000 clones, approximately 92% found once. These receptors' antigens are unknown. Sample: unstimulated CD4+ T cells sorted from spleen or lymph node cells, taken before intestinal transplant. Receptors originate from a human donor who received an intestinal transplant.

The chain links TRBV5-1 to TRBJ2-5; 8 bases match TRBD2. Germline trimming cut 4 bases from V and 1 base from J; bases unmatched to any gene: 6. CDR3 length equals 15 residues. The germline CDR1 and CDR2 sequences are SGHRS and YFSETQ. The CDR3 is CASSVLAVIQETQYF. CDR3 nucleotides: TGCGCCAGCAGCGTACTAGCGGTGATCCAAGAGACCCAGTACTTC.

The chain joins TRBV2 to TRBJ1-1, with D uncertain. This CDR3 comprises 12 residues. The V end lost 9 bases, the J end lost 4 bases, and 12 bases lay between the germline ends. CDR1 is SNHLY and CDR2 is FYNNEI in the germline V gene. The CDR3 bases are TGTGCCAGTCTACCGCGTCGCACTGAAGCTTTCTTT. Its protein product is CASLPRRTEAFF.

This chain joins TRBV5-1 and TRBJ2-1; the match to TRBD1 covers 7 bases. Germline V CDR1 and CDR2: SGHRS, YFSETQ. The CDR3 is 14 residues long. V shed 2 bases, J shed 7 bases, and the junction held 6 bases outside the gene matches. The CDR3 coding sequence is TGCGCCAGCAGCTTCGGGACAGTCTATAATGAGCAGTTCTTC. It encodes CASSFGTVYNEQFF.

The rearrangement uses TRBV9 and TRBJ2-1; D may correspond to TRBD1 or TRBD2 (5 bases each). Trimming took 3 bases from V and 0 from J, leaving 19 bases between them. The CDR3 has 18 residues. CDR1 SGDLS and CDR2 YYNGEE come from the germline V gene. The CDR3 coding sequence is TGTGCCAGCAGCGCATCCACCCCCCGGGGACGCTCCTACAATGAGCAGTTCTTC. Encoded protein: CASSASTPRGRSYNEQFF. The full variable domain, in which reference TRBV9 and TRBJ2-1 provide the parts outside the CDR3, is DSGVTQTPKHLITATGQRVTLRCSPRSGDLSVYWYQQSLDQGLQFLIQYYNGEERAKGNILERFSAQQFPDLHSELNLSSLELGDSALYFCASSASTPRGRSYNEQFFGPGTRLTVL.

The chain recombines TRBV30 with TRBJ1-5; a weak D match, TRBD1 (5 bases). The germline CDR1 and CDR2 sequences are GTSNPN and SVGIG (reference sequence). V was cut by 2 bases and J by 1 base, with 12 bases left in between. This CDR3 comprises 15 residues. DNA of the CDR3: TGTGCCTGGAGTTCTCCCAGGGTCAGCAATCAGCCCCAGCATTTT. This sequence encodes CAWSSPRVSNQPQHF.

The chain is built from TRBV19 and TRBJ2-7, with 9 bases that match TRBD1. V lost 3 bases, J lost 3 bases, and 6 bases stayed unmatched. The germline CDR1 and CDR2 sequences are LNHDA and SQIVND (reference sequence). This CDR3 spans 15 amino acids. CDR3 in DNA: TGTGCCAGTAGTATCGGACAGGGGTCCGTCTACGAGCAGTACTTC. This sequence encodes CASSIGQGSVYEQYF.

This clone was seen just once. This sequence joins TRBV16 and TRBJ2-7; 7 nucleotides match TRBD1. This CDR3 comprises 15 residues. Germline assignment: CDR1 KGHSY and CDR2 FQNENV. Trimming cost V 4 bases and J 0 bases; bases outside gene matches: 6. CDR3 sequence: CASSRVRGRSYEQYF. In nucleotides, the CDR3 is TGTGCCAGCAGCCGGGTAAGGGGGCGCTCCTACGAGCAGTACTTC.

V is TRBV10-1 and J is TRBJ2-1, with D perhaps TRBD2 (5 bases). V lost 4 bases and J lost 6, with 10 bases in between. The germline CDR1 and CDR2 sequences are WNHNN and SYGVQD (reference sequence). The CDR3 runs 13 residues. Here the CDR3 reads CASSVQGSNEQFF. The CDR3, as DNA: TGCGCCAGCAGTGTTCAAGGGAGCAATGAGCAGTTCTTC.

V usage is TRBV6-1 and J usage is TRBJ2-3, with 9 bases matching TRBD1. Trimming at V came to 4 bases and at J to 1 base, leaving 0 bases not matched to a gene. The CDR3 is 14 residues long. CDR1 MNHNS and CDR2 SASEGT come from the germline V gene. This CDR3 reads CASSGTGGTDTQYF. As DNA, the CDR3 is TGTGCCAGCAGTGGGACAGGGGGCACAGATACGCAGTATTTT.

On this clone: The same CDR3 arises from other DNA sequences in this sample as well. This rearrangement joins TRBV19 to TRBJ1-2; D unresolved. This CDR3 region has 15 residues. Germline V lookup: CDR1 LNHDA, CDR2 SQIVND (reference sequence). CDR3: CASLGGIAGRTGYTF. The CDR3 DNA reads TGTGCTAGTCTCGGAGGAATCGCCGGAAGGACTGGCTACACCTTC. Looking up the rest from reference TRBV19 and TRBJ1-2 gives the full variable domain: DGGITQSPKYLFRKEGQNVTLSCEQNLNHDAMYWYRQDPGQGLRLIYYSQIVNDFQKGDIAEGYSVSREKKESFPLTVTSAQKNPTAFYLCASLGGIAGRTGYTFGSGTRLTVV.

The chain joins TRBV5-5 to TRBJ2-7; 9 bases map to TRBD1. Trimming cost V 0 bases and J 7 bases; bases outside gene matches: 8. CDR1 SGHKS and CDR2 YYEKEE come from the germline V gene (reference sequence). This CDR3 contains 15 residues. DNA of the CDR3: TGTGCCAGCAGCTTGGAACCGGGACAGGGTACGGAGCAGTACTTC. The encoded protein is CASSLEPGQGTEQYF.

In this sample, this clone turned up a few times. The chain links TRBV28 to TRBJ1-2; 8 bases are a match to TRBD1. V was pared by 3 bases and J by 3 bases, with 6 bases of the junction left unmatched. The CDR3 is made up of 15 amino acids. The germline V gene has CDR1 MDHEN and CDR2 SYDVKM. The CDR3 loop is CASSFTGTGDYGYTF. The CDR3 coding sequence is TGTGCCAGCAGTTTTACCGGGACAGGTGACTATGGCTACACCTTC.

The chain uses TRBV4-1 and TRBJ1-4; 10 nucleotides align to TRBD1. J lost 6 bases, V lost 6 bases, and 13 bases had no gene match. The germline CDR1 and CDR2 sequences are MGHRA and YSYEKL. CDR3 size: 17 residues. This CDR3 is CASRGRTGGGGDEKLFF. The CDR3 DNA reads as TGCGCCAGCAGGGGACGGACAGGGGGGGGCGGAGATGAAAAACTGTTTTTT.

The gene calls are TRBV5-1 and TRBJ2-7; D may be TRBD1 (6 bases). The CDR3 totals 14 residues. Looked up from germline, CDR1 is SGHRS and CDR2 is YFSETQ. V was shortened by 2 bases and J by 0 bases, with 9 bases between the two germline ends. CDR3 loop: CASSLQGISYEQYF. DNA of the CDR3: TGCGCCAGCAGCTTACAGGGTATCTCCTACGAGCAGTACTTC.

The gene calls are TRBV27 and TRBJ1-5, with a weak D call TRBD1 (6 bases). Germline V gene data show CDR1 as MNHEY and CDR2 as SMNVEV (reference sequence). The CDR3 runs 14 residues. V was clipped by 4 bases and J by 4 bases, with 11 bases between them. CDR3 bases: TGTGCCAGCAGTTCGGCACAGGGTAATCAGCCCCAGCATTTT. This translates into CASSSAQGNQPQHF.